The 28 T cell receptor beta chains presented below share a single source sample, sequenced in a study of T-cell memory formation after mild COVID-19. Via MiXCR, TCRdb re-called the 5' RACE reads, giving one row per CDR3 protein. There are 400,000 or so distinct CDR3 sequences in the sample; around a fifth occur only once, and around 12% lies in the top ten. The sequenced sample was PBMCs or a T cell subset sorted from them (not recorded which). These receptors originate from an adult woman who had mild COVID-19 (a few samples of this study predate the infection). Cell type and time point are not known.

The chain uses TRBV9 and TRBJ2-1; 9 bases line up with TRBD1. The CDR3 extends over 14 amino acids. Germline V gene data show CDR1 as SGDLS and CDR2 as YYNGEE. The junction had 5 bases not matched to a gene; V was cut back by 3 bases and J by 7 bases. CDR3 loop: CASSAPQGANEQFF. In nucleotides, the CDR3 is TGTGCCAGCAGCGCACCACAGGGGGCAAATGAGCAGTTCTTC.

The chain has TRBV5-4 and TRBJ1-1; D unclear. This CDR3 has 14 residues. The V end lost 2 bases, the J end lost 9 bases, and 17 bases lay between the germline ends. CDR1 and CDR2 (germline): SGHNT, YYREEE (reference sequence). Written as DNA, the CDR3 is TGTGCCAGCAGCTTCATGGGCCCAGGCCCGCAAGCTTTCTTT. This sequence encodes CASSFMGPGPQAFF.

V usage is TRBV30 and J usage is TRBJ2-7; no reliable D call. Between the trimmed V and J ends, which lost 4 bases and 0 bases, there was a span of 10 bases. Germline CDR1 reads GTSNPN; CDR2 reads SVGIG (reference sequence). CDR3 length equals 13 residues. CDR3: CAWMDGISYEQYF. DNA of the CDR3: TGTGCCTGGATGGACGGTATCTCCTACGAGCAGTACTTC.

This clonotype appeared a few times. The rearrangement joins TRBV5-1 to TRBJ1-2; 9 bases align to TRBD1. V dropped 2 bases and J dropped 5; count of bases not matched to a gene: 4. CDR3 length: 14 residues. Germline V gives CDR1 SGHRS, CDR2 YFSETQ. CDR3 nucleotides: TGCGCCAGCAGCTTAAGGACAGGGGTTTATGGCTACACCTTC. Translated: CASSLRTGVYGYTF.

CDR3 in amino acids: CASSYSGTVPHYGYTF. As DNA, the CDR3 is TGTGCCAGCAGTTACTCGGGTACAGTGCCGCACTATGGCTACACCTTC. This rearrangement joins TRBV6-5 to TRBJ1-2; D uncertain. Per the germline V gene, CDR1 is MNHEY and CDR2 is SVGAGI. V was trimmed by 0 bases and J by 3 bases, leaving 14 bases between them. This CDR3 has 16 amino acids.

This clonotype appeared a few times. This chain uses TRBV5-5 with TRBJ2-1; either TRBD1 or TRBD2 may fit D (5 bases each). The CDR3 contains 16 residues. The ends were cut back, 0 bases at V and 2 bases at J, with 12 bases in the middle. In germline, CDR1 is SGHKS, CDR2 YYEKEE (reference sequence). The chain's CDR3 is CASSLATGRTYNEQFF. In DNA form, the CDR3 reads TGTGCCAGCAGCTTGGCCACGGGACGGACCTACAATGAGCAGTTCTTC.

This clonotype was counted ten times or more. The CDR3 region is CASSGTGHQETQYF. DNA of the CDR3: TGTGCCAGCAGTGGGACAGGGCACCAAGAGACCCAGTACTTC. This chain connects TRBV12-3 or TRBV12-4 to TRBJ2-5, with 9 positions matching TRBD1. The CDR3 totals 14 residues. With V trimmed by 5 bases and J by 0 bases, 1 base remained unmatched.

In its sample, this clonotype was seen a few times. The chain links TRBV9 to TRBJ1-1; D is possibly TRBD1 (5 bases). The CDR3 has 15 residues. The V gene's germline CDR1 is SGDLS and CDR2 YYNGEE. V shed 0 bases and J shed 5 bases, with 14 bases lying between them. This CDR3 reads CASSVGSRGGTEAFF. CDR3 nucleotide sequence: TGTGCCAGCAGCGTAGGGAGTAGGGGAGGGACTGAAGCTTTCTTT.

This chain connects TRBV21-1 to TRBJ1-5. TRBV21-1 is assigned pseudogene status. This CDR3 is 15 amino acids long. CDR3 in amino acids: CASSVGFLGDQPQHF. The CDR3 DNA reads as TGTGCCAGCAGTGTCGGGTTTCTCGGAGATCAGCCCCAGCATTTT.

V gene TRBV4-2 combines with J gene TRBJ2-3; D unclear. This CDR3 is 15 amino acids long. Germline CDR1 reads LGHNA; CDR2 reads YNFKEQ. V was pared by 0 bases and J by 0 bases, with 7 bases between. The CDR3 DNA reads TGTGCCAGCAGCCAAGATTTGGCAAGCACAGATACGCAGTATTTT. Translated: CASSQDLASTDTQYF.

This clonotype was counted a few times. This rearrangement joins TRBV9 to TRBJ2-2; 7 nucleotides align to TRBD2. CDR1 SGDLS and CDR2 YYNGEE come from the germline V gene. V was pared by 4 bases and J by 2 bases, with 5 bases of the junction left unmatched. The CDR3 has 15 amino acids. As DNA, the CDR3 is TGTGCCAGCAGCTTCGGGACTACCAACACCGGGGAGCTGTTTTTT. Its protein product is CASSFGTTNTGELFF.

Only a few counts were recorded for this clonotype. V usage is TRBV20-1 and J usage is TRBJ1-1, with D uncertain. This CDR3 spans 14 amino acids. Trimming took 0 bases from V and 0 from J, leaving 8 bases between them. Germline V gene lookup returns CDR1 DFQATT and CDR2 SNEGSKA (reference sequence). This CDR3 is CSARDLSVNTEAFF. The CDR3 nucleotides are TGCAGTGCTAGAGATCTGAGCGTGAACACTGAAGCTTTCTTT.

The J gene is TRBJ2-2, the V gene TRBV12-3 or TRBV12-4; D assignment may be TRBD1 or TRBD2 (5 bases each). Trimming pared 5 bases from V and 1 base from J, leaving 14 bases between. The CDR3 is 16 amino acids. The chain's CDR3 is CASSPLGAGNTGELFF. CDR3 bases: TGTGCCAGCAGTCCCCTCGGGGCCGGGAACACCGGGGAGCTGTTTTTT.

The table lists this clonotype with a few counts. The V call is TRBV4-3, the J call TRBJ2-1; unclear D gene. The CDR3 sequence is 16 residues long. V was clipped by 4 bases and J by 0 bases, with 13 bases between them. Germline V lookup: CDR1 LGHNA, CDR2 YSLEER. This CDR3 reads CASSPRGTGSYNEQFF. The CDR3 DNA reads TGCGCCAGCAGCCCACGAGGCACCGGCTCCTACAATGAGCAGTTCTTC.

This clonotype has a handful of counts. The chain couples TRBV28 to TRBJ1-2, with TRBD1 matching over 7 bases. Germline V lookup: CDR1 MDHEN, CDR2 SYDVKM. The ends lost 4 bases at V and 14 bases at J; junction bases unmatched: 13. The CDR3 sequence is 13 residues long. The CDR3 sequence: CASSSHTTGRITF. In DNA, the CDR3 is TGTGCCAGCAGTTCTCATACGACAGGGAGGATTACCTTC.

This chain connects TRBV2 to TRBJ2-7; 8 nucleotides align to TRBD2. CDR1 is SNHLY and CDR2 is FYNNEI in the germline V gene. The CDR3 sequence is 15 residues long. V gave up 4 bases and J gave up 6 bases; unmatched junction bases: 11. The DNA for the CDR3 is TGTGCCAGCAGTGTACAACCGGGAGGGCCTTCCGAGCAGTACTTC. Amino acids: CASSVQPGGPSEQYF.

This chain uses TRBV6-6 with TRBJ2-2; the D is unclear. V dropped 6 bases and J dropped 2 bases, with 7 bases sitting between them. CDR1 and CDR2 from the germline V gene are MNHNY and SVGAGI (reference sequence). The CDR3 runs 13 residues. The CDR3 bases are TGTGCCAGCAGACCTCATAACACCGGGGAGCTGTTTTTT. This gives the protein CASRPHNTGELFF.

The chain uses TRBV9 and TRBJ2-3; D assignment may be TRBD1 or TRBD2 (5 bases each). The germline V gene has CDR1 SGDLS and CDR2 YYNGEE. Trimming pared 0 bases from V and 2 bases from J, leaving 10 bases between. CDR3 size: 15 residues. Here the CDR3 reads CASSVGGYTTDTQYF. CDR3 coding DNA: TGTGCCAGCAGCGTAGGGGGGTACACCACAGATACGCAGTATTTT.

This clonotype occurred a few times. This chain links TRBV7-3 with TRBJ1-2; 9 nucleotides agree with TRBD1. The germline V gene has CDR1 SGHTA and CDR2 FQGTGA. This CDR3 spans 15 amino acids. V was clipped by 5 bases and J by 2 bases; unmatched bases: 6. This CDR3 reads CASSADRGENYGYTF. CDR3 sequence (DNA): TGTGCCAGCAGCGCTGACAGGGGGGAAAACTATGGCTACACCTTC. Using reference TRBV7-3 and TRBJ1-2 for the parts outside the CDR3, the full variable domain is GAGVSQTPSNKVTEKGKYVELRCDPISGHTALYWYRQSLGQGPEFLIYFQGTGAADDSGLPNDRFFAVRPEGSVSTLKIQRTERGDSAVYLCASSADRGENYGYTFGSGTRLTVV.

This chain uses TRBV20-1 with TRBJ1-1; TRBD1 is a possible D gene (5 bases). Germline assignment: CDR1 DFQATT and CDR2 SNEGSKA (reference sequence). The CDR3 has 14 residues. V shed 3 bases and J shed 8 bases, with 19 bases lying between them. The CDR3 DNA reads as TGCAGTGCTAGGTACATCAGGGACGTTCTGGAAGCTTTCTTT. Translated: CSARYIRDVLEAFF.

This chain joins TRBV12-3 or TRBV12-4 and TRBJ2-3; TRBD1 might be the D (5 bases). The CDR3 is made up of 14 amino acids. The germline V and J ends were trimmed by 4 bases and 2 bases, with 10 bases remaining between them. CDR3 nucleotides: TGTGCCAGCAGTTCCCGGACATACACAGATACGCAGTATTTT. Amino acids: CASSSRTYTDTQYF.

As for this clonotype: The CDR3 ends on some other residue instead of the conserved phenylalanine or tryptophan, so this is likely a read error. Because the CDR3's place on the DNA is in doubt, the DNA is left out and the CDR3 is given as listed by TCRdb. The rearrangement uses TRBV7-9 and TRBJ2-3; the D call in the table, TRBD1, was not verified against the DNA. The germline V gene encodes CDR1 SEHNR and CDR2 FQNEAQ (reference sequence). The CDR3 is made up of 11 amino acids, end residues included. The CDR3: CASSQAGAILI.

This clonotype was counted only a few times. The V gene is TRBV7-2, the J gene TRBJ1-2; perhaps TRBD1 as D (5 bases). V dropped 2 bases and J dropped 4 bases, with 14 bases sitting between them. The germline CDR1 and CDR2 sequences are SGHTA and FQGNSA. The CDR3 loop spans 15 amino acids. The CDR3 here is CASSLLGHLSYGYTF. CDR3 DNA sequence: TGTGCCAGCAGCTTACTAGGACATCTCTCCTATGGCTACACCTTC.

This clonotype was found many times. The chain couples TRBV20-1 to TRBJ2-1, with D perhaps TRBD2 (5 bases). V was shortened by 0 bases and J by 7 bases, with 7 bases between the two germline ends. CDR3 length: 12 residues. CDR1 and CDR2 (germline): DFQATT, SNEGSKA (reference sequence). The CDR3 spells CSAREPGNEQFF. In DNA form, the CDR3 reads TGCAGTGCTAGAGAGCCGGGGAATGAGCAGTTCTTC.

This rearrangement joins TRBV24-1 to TRBJ2-1; D might be TRBD2 (6 bases). The CDR3 is 13 residues long. V was trimmed by 5 bases and J by 13 bases, leaving 17 bases between them. Per germline, CDR1 KGHDR and CDR2 SFDVKD. CDR3 sequence (DNA): TGTGCCACCAGTGGGGACGGGGGAGTAAAACAGTTCTTC. This sequence encodes CATSGDGGVKQFF.

V usage is TRBV14 and J usage is TRBJ2-7, with 9 bases that match TRBD2. Trimming cost V 3 bases and J 3 bases; bases outside gene matches: 3. Germline V CDR1 and CDR2: SGHDN, FVKESK. The CDR3 is 14 amino acids. CDR3 region: CASSQMTSGYEQYF. CDR3 sequence (DNA): TGTGCCAGCAGCCAGATGACTAGCGGCTACGAGCAGTACTTC.

This chain connects TRBV15 to TRBJ2-3; a weak D match, TRBD1 (6 bases). Germline CDR1 is LNHNV and CDR2 is YYDKDF (reference sequence). With 6 bases removed from V and 4 bases from J, the gap between germline ends came to 17 bases. The CDR3 contains 15 residues. The CDR3 loop is CATSWGPVDPDTQYF. CDR3 nucleotide sequence: TGTGCCACCAGTTGGGGGCCCGTGGATCCAGATACGCAGTATTTT. The variable domain in full, with the rest retrieved from reference TRBV15 and TRBJ2-3, is DAMVIQNPRYQVTQFGKPVTLSCSQTLNHNVMYWYQQKSSQAPKLLFHYYDKDFNNEADTPDNFQSRRPNTSFCFLDIRSPGLGDTAMYLCATSWGPVDPDTQYFGPGTRLTVL.

The gene calls are TRBV5-8 and TRBJ2-7, with unresolved D. This CDR3 contains 14 residues. The ends were cut back, 4 bases at V and 7 bases at J, with 18 bases in the middle. From germline, CDR1 is SGHTS and CDR2 YDEGEE. CDR3 nucleotides: TGTGCCAGCAGCACGGGCCTCCGGGCGGTGGAGCAGTACTTC. Translated, it gives CASSTGLRAVEQYF.